These T cell receptor beta chains were read from a single sample in a study of blood T cell repertoires in COVID-19. The repertoire was sequenced with immunoSEQ multiplex PCR; TCRdb's copy has only in-frame clones and lacks some. This table has around 250,000 clones, approximately 80% appearing once. Sequencing was performed on PBMCs or T cells enriched from blood (not recorded which). Receptors originate from a man aged 40-49 years who had recovered from COVID-19. Both conserved end residues are part of each CDR3. D genes are given only for firm matches. Only some rows state a clone size, as once, few, many or a class for expanded clones.

d_call j_call clone_size v_call cdr3_nt cdr3_aa
NA TRBJ1-4 NA TRBV10-3 TGTGCCACCGCCCGGGGTGGGGAAAAACTGTTTTTT CATARGGEKLFF
TRBD2 TRBJ2-1 NA TRBV24-1 TGTGCCACCAGTGATGCCGGGGTAGCGGGACGGTACAATGAGCAGTTCTTC CATSDAGVAGRYNEQFF
NA TRBJ1-3 NA TRBV27 TGTGCCAGCAGTTTATCGAGGGGAAACACCATATATTTT CASSLSRGNTIYF
NA TRBJ2-5 NA TRBV5-1 TGCGCCAGCAGCTTGGTGGGTAGCGGACAAGAGACCCAGTACTTC CASSLVGSGQETQYF
TRBD1 TRBJ1-2 once TRBV11-2 TGTGCCAGCAGCAGCCGACAGGGATCATATGATGGCTACACCTTC CASSSRQGSYDGYTF
NA TRBJ2-3 NA TRBV11-2 TGTGCCAGCAGCTTAGGAGGAGAGGGCACAGATACGCAGTATTTT CASSLGGEGTDTQYF
NA TRBJ1-2 NA TRBV20-1 TGCAGTGCTAGTAGCGTCAACAGGGCCCCGGCAGGCTACACCTTC CSASSVNRAPAGYTF
TRBD2 TRBJ2-7 NA TRBV11-2 TGTGCCAGCAGCCCAGGACTAGCGGGAGAGCAGTACTTC CASSPGLAGEQYF
TRBD2 TRBJ2-7 few TRBV25-1 TGTGCCAGCAGTCGTAGCGGGAGCTACGAGCAGTACTTC CASSRSGSYEQYF
TRBD1 TRBJ1-1 few TRBV18 TGTGCCAGCTCGCCCTATACAGGGGGAAGTGGCACTGAAGCTTTCTTT CASSPYTGGSGTEAFF
TRBD2 TRBJ2-2 NA TRBV3-1/TRBV3-2 TGTGCCAGCAGCCTACTAGCGGGGTATACCGGGGAGCTGTTTTTT CASSLLAGYTGELFF
NA TRBJ1-1 few TRBV7-2 TGTGCCAGCAGCTTAGTTCAGGGTAGGGGAACTGAAGCTTTCTTT CASSLVQGRGTEAFF
NA TRBJ2-1 NA TRBV4-2 TGTGCCAGCAGCCTGCGGGATGAGCAGTTCTTC CASSLRDEQFF
TRBD1 TRBJ2-3 NA TRBV27 TGTGCCAGCAGTTTATTGGGGACAGGGACCACAGATACGCAGTATTTT CASSLLGTGTTDTQYF
NA TRBJ1-5 NA TRBV29-1 TGCAGCGTTGAAGTGGACGGGAGAGGCAATCAGCCCCAGCATTTT CSVEVDGRGNQPQHF
NA TRBJ1-1 NA TRBV3-1/TRBV3-2 TGTGCCAGCAGCCAAGTTGGAGCTATGAACACTGAAGCTTTCTTT CASSQVGAMNTEAFF